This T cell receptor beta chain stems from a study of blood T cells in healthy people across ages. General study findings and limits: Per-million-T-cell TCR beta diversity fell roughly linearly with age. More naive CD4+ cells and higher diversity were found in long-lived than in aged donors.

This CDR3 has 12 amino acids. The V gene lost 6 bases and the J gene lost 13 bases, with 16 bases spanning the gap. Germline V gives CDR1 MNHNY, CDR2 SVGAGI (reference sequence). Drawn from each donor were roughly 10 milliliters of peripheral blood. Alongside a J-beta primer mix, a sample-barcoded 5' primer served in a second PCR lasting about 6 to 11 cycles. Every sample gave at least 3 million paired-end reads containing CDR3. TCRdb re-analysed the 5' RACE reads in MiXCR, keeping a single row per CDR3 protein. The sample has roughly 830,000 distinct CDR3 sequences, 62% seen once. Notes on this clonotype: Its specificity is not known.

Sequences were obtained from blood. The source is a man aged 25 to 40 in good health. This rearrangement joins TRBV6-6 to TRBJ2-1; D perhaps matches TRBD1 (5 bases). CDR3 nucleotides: TGTGCCAGCAGAGACGACAGCGCTTACCAGTTCTTC. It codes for CASRDDSAYQFF.